These 29 T cell receptor beta chains were all obtained from the same sample, sequenced in a study of blood T cells in healthy people across ages. Next came a second PCR, run for roughly 6 to 11 cycles, which used a sample-barcoded 5' primer along with a J-beta primer mix. One entry per CDR3 protein results from TCRdb running MiXCR on the 5' RACE reads. The data show about 1.1 million distinct CDR3 sequences, with under 40% seen just once and around 13% held by the top ten. The sequenced material came from blood. These receptors were obtained from a man younger than 35 in good health.

The chain combines TRBV7-2 with TRBJ1-2; 7 nucleotides line up with TRBD1. CDR1 is SGHTA and CDR2 is FQGNSA in the germline V gene. The trim removed 3 bases at V and 10 bases at J, leaving 11 bases unmatched. The CDR3 consists of 14 residues. The CDR3 DNA is TGTGCCAGCAGCTTGGGGAGACAGGGTCAAGACTACACCTTC. As protein: CASSLGRQGQDYTF.

This clonotype was recorded a few times. The chain carries TRBV28 and TRBJ2-3; 13 bases match TRBD2. Germline values: CDR1 MDHEN, CDR2 SYDVKM. The CDR3 is 23 amino acids. Trimming at V came to 6 bases and at J to 0 bases, leaving 24 bases not matched to a gene. CDR3: CASSFYFAPLLAGGPSSTDTQYF. As DNA, the CDR3 is TGTGCCAGCAGCTTTTACTTCGCCCCGCTACTAGCGGGGGGGCCCTCTAGCACAGATACGCAGTATTTT.

The rearrangement uses TRBV20-1 and TRBJ2-3, with a tentative D call TRBD1 (6 bases). The CDR3 sequence is 14 residues long. The V gene's germline CDR1 is DFQATT and CDR2 SNEGSKA (reference sequence). Trimming cost V 8 bases and J 3 bases, with 18 bases left between them. CDR3 in amino acids: CSSPLGGVTDTQYF. The CDR3 region has the DNA TGCAGTTCCCCTTTAGGGGGAGTAACAGATACGCAGTATTTT.

Turning to this clonotype: The junction differs from germline at one of its ends, possibly a read error. The chain carries TRBV12-3 or TRBV12-4 and TRBJ2-5; 9 bases line up with TRBD1. This CDR3 contains 13 residues. This CDR3 is CAISRTGEETQYF. CDR3 sequence (DNA): TGTGCCATCAGTCGGACAGGGGAAGAGACCCAGTACTTC.

This clonotype appeared a single time. The V call is TRBV20-1, the J call TRBJ2-3; 11 bases are shared with TRBD2. The CDR3 loop spans 15 amino acids. The V gene end was trimmed by 2 bases and the J gene end by 3 bases; junction bases not matched to a gene: 4. The V gene's germline CDR1 is DFQATT and CDR2 SNEGSKA (reference sequence). CDR3 amino acids: CSARRASGGTDTQYF. CDR3 DNA sequence: TGCAGTGCTAGAAGGGCTAGCGGGGGGACAGATACGCAGTATTTT.

V and J are TRBV7-2 and TRBJ1-2; TRBD1 agrees at 7 bases. After removal of 4 bases from V and 0 bases from J, the junction contained 8 bases not matched to a gene. This CDR3 is built from 16 residues. Germline V gene lookup returns CDR1 SGHTA and CDR2 FQGNSA. The chain's CDR3 is CASSSGQTIANYGYTF. CDR3 nucleotides: TGTGCCAGCAGCTCGGGACAGACCATAGCTAACTATGGCTACACCTTC.

This clonotype showed up just a few times. The V and J genes are TRBV20-1 and TRBJ2-7; D is unresolved. This CDR3 region has 12 residues. Germline lookup yields CDR1 DFQATT and CDR2 SNEGSKA (reference sequence). V lost 2 bases to trimming and J lost 2 bases, with 7 bases between them. The CDR3 sequence: CSARPKPYEQYF. The CDR3, as DNA: TGCAGTGCTAGACCTAAGCCCTACGAGCAGTACTTC.

This clonotype appeared a few times. The V gene is TRBV21-1, the J gene TRBJ2-7; the table's D call, TRBD2, has no DNA check behind it. TRBV21-1 is classified as a pseudogene. The CDR3 spans 13 residues. This chain's CDR3 is CASSKRGLGEQYF. CDR3 coding DNA: TGTGCCAGCAGCAAAAGAGGGTTAGGCGAGCAGTACTTC.

The gene calls are TRBV11-3 and TRBJ1-2; D not certain. Germline lookup yields CDR1 SGHNT and CDR2 YENEEA. The V and J ends lost 5 bases and 2 bases respectively, with 30 bases between them. This CDR3 is 20 amino acids long. As DNA, the CDR3 is TGTGCCAGCAGCCCGTCCCCGACGCAGGATCGTGGAGTGGTCAACTATGGCTACACCTTC. Amino acids: CASSPSPTQDRGVVNYGYTF.

The rearrangement links TRBV9 to TRBJ1-2, with D tentatively TRBD1 (5 bases). The CDR3 length is 15 residues. V lost 4 bases to trimming and J lost 0 bases, with 13 bases between them. Germline V CDR1 and CDR2: SGDLS, YYNGEE. CDR3 bases: TGTGCCAGCAGCCCCCAATGGGGGACTAACTATGGCTACACCTTC. This sequence encodes CASSPQWGTNYGYTF. Complete variable domain (other parts from reference TRBV9 and TRBJ1-2): DSGVTQTPKHLITATGQRVTLRCSPRSGDLSVYWYQQSLDQGLQFLIQYYNGEERAKGNILERFSAQQFPDLHSELNLSSLELGDSALYFCASSPQWGTNYGYTFGSGTRLTVV.

This chain links TRBV7-2 with TRBJ1-3, with D possibly TRBD1 on 5 matching bases. This CDR3 is built from 14 residues. Trimming took off 1 base at V and 7 bases at J, with 11 bases between the two ends. Germline CDR1 SGHTA, CDR2 FQGNSA. The CDR3 is CASSLEGQPNTIYF. The CDR3 DNA is TGTGCCAGCAGCTTAGAGGGGCAGCCCAACACCATATATTTT.

This clonotype has just a few counts. The chain carries TRBV5-1 and TRBJ2-5; D call uncertain. The CDR3 has 14 residues. Germline V gene lookup returns CDR1 SGHRS and CDR2 YFSETQ. The V gene lost 5 bases and the J gene lost 2 bases, with 13 bases spanning the gap. This CDR3 is CASSFLGLQETQYF. The CDR3 nucleotides read TGCGCCAGCAGTTTCCTGGGGTTACAAGAGACCCAGTACTTC.

This clonotype was counted between two and nine times. The chain has TRBV20-1 and TRBJ2-3, with D maybe TRBD2 (6 bases). CDR3 length: 14 residues. Germline values: CDR1 DFQATT, CDR2 SNEGSKA (reference sequence). The V gene lost 6 bases and the J gene lost 2 bases, with 15 bases spanning the gap. The CDR3 sequence is CSAASDILTDTQYF. The CDR3 nucleotides are TGCAGTGCCGCTAGCGACATCCTCACAGATACGCAGTATTTT.

The J gene is TRBJ2-3, the V gene TRBV27, with D maybe TRBD2 (7 bases). Trimming removed 4 bases from V and 0 bases from J, with 14 bases in between. The CDR3 totals 16 residues. CDR1 is MNHEY, CDR2 SMNVEV, per germline (reference sequence). CDR3 sequence: CASSYRGAGSTDTQYF. In DNA, the CDR3 is TGTGCCAGCAGTTATCGGGGGGCCGGTAGCACAGATACGCAGTATTTT.

The chain uses TRBV6-5 and TRBJ1-2, with D uncertain. V was clipped by 6 bases and J by 1 base, with 15 bases between them. The CDR3 is made up of 15 amino acids. Germline V CDR1 and CDR2: MNHEY, SVGAGI. The DNA for the CDR3 is TGTGCCAGCAGAAACAAAGAACGTCATAACTATGGCTACACCTTC. As protein: CASRNKERHNYGYTF.

V and J are TRBV6-1 and TRBJ1-4; 11 positions match TRBD1. Germline trimming cut 8 bases from V and 7 bases from J; bases unmatched to any gene: 24. The germline V gene encodes CDR1 MNHNS and CDR2 SASEGT. The CDR3 loop spans 20 amino acids. The CDR3 protein is CASWLHGAAWTGGKVEKLFF. In DNA form, the CDR3 reads TGTGCCAGCTGGCTACATGGAGCCGCCTGGACAGGGGGCAAGGTTGAAAAACTGTTTTTT.

As to this clonotype: At one end, the junction sequence differs from germline, possibly due to a read error. V and J are TRBV6-1 and TRBJ2-1; 10 bases fit TRBD2. Germline CDR1 and CDR2: MNHNS and SASEGT. The CDR3 has 15 amino acids. The CDR3 protein is CASSVGLADYNEQFF. DNA for the CDR3: TGTGCCAGCAGTGTAGGACTAGCGGACTACAATGAGCAGTTCTTT.

This clonotype has more than one count but fewer than ten. The V gene is TRBV20-1, the J gene TRBJ1-5, with TRBD1 matching 7 bases. Germline values: CDR1 DFQATT, CDR2 SNEGSKA (reference sequence). The CDR3 contains 13 residues. The trim removed 4 bases at V and 5 bases at J, leaving 5 bases unmatched. CDR3: CSAIRQGDQPQHF. For the CDR3, the DNA is TGCAGTGCTATAAGACAGGGTGATCAGCCCCAGCATTTT.

This clonotype has a handful of counts. The chain has TRBV4-1 and TRBJ1-1, with TRBD1 matching 9 bases. The germline V gene has CDR1 MGHRA and CDR2 YSYEKL. The junction had 13 bases not matched to a gene; V was cut back by 4 bases and J by 1 base. The CDR3 has 18 amino acids. Written as DNA, the CDR3 is TGCGCCAGCAGCCCAGCCTTACAGGGGGCAGGAGGGAACACTGAAGCTTTCTTT. It specifies CASSPALQGAGGNTEAFF.

The rearrangement joins TRBV5-1 to TRBJ1-2; D is ambiguous. Between the trimmed V and J ends, which lost 0 bases and 9 bases, there was a span of 15 bases. This CDR3 spans 14 amino acids. Germline lookup yields CDR1 SGHRS and CDR2 YFSETQ. This chain's CDR3 is CASSLGPVSGSYTF. In DNA, the CDR3 is TGCGCCAGCAGCTTGGGCCCCGTTTCAGGAAGCTACACCTTC.

This clonotype has more than one count but fewer than ten. The gene calls are TRBV20-1 and TRBJ2-1; D may be TRBD1 (5 bases). CDR1 and CDR2 from the germline V gene are DFQATT and SNEGSKA (reference sequence). There are 12 residues in the CDR3. The ends were cut back, 3 bases at V and 7 bases at J, with 10 bases in the middle. The chain's CDR3 is CSASFRANEQFF. As DNA, the CDR3 is TGCAGTGCTAGCTTCAGGGCTAATGAGCAGTTCTTC.

In its sample, this clonotype was seen once. V usage is TRBV4-1 and J usage is TRBJ2-7; weak D call: TRBD1 (5 bases). The J call may be incorrect, as the DNA end agrees better with TRBJ2-5. This CDR3 has 15 amino acids. Germline-derived CDR1 and CDR2 are MGHRA and YSYEKL. In DNA, the CDR3 is TGCGCCAGCAGCCAAGCTGTAGCTCCAGGGGAGACCCAGTACTTC. Translating gives CASSQAVAPGETQYF.

The chain links TRBV15 to TRBJ2-7; the D is unclear. The CDR3 runs 17 residues. V lost 0 bases and J lost 0, with 15 bases in between. Germline V lookup: CDR1 LNHNV, CDR2 YYDKDF (reference sequence). CDR3 sequence: CATSRDAGLLSSYEQYF. CDR3 coding DNA: TGTGCCACCAGCAGAGATGCAGGTCTACTAAGCTCCTACGAGCAGTACTTC. The full variable domain, in which reference TRBV15 and TRBJ2-7 provide the parts outside the CDR3, is DAMVIQNPRYQVTQFGKPVTLSCSQTLNHNVMYWYQQKSSQAPKLLFHYYDKDFNNEADTPDNFQSRRPNTSFCFLDIRSPGLGDTAMYLCATSRDAGLLSSYEQYFGPGTRLTVT.

The J gene is TRBJ1-2, the V gene TRBV7-2; the D gene is possibly TRBD1 (6 bases). This CDR3 region has 15 residues. Germline V CDR1 and CDR2: SGHTA, FQGNSA. V was shortened by 2 bases and J by 4 bases, with 14 bases between the two germline ends. The CDR3 reads CASSLNQDRPYGYTF. CDR3 coding DNA: TGTGCCAGCAGCTTAAACCAGGACAGACCCTATGGCTACACCTTC.

This clonotype has just a few counts. The V and J genes are TRBV25-1 and TRBJ1-2; perhaps TRBD1 as D (5 bases). CDR3 size: 15 residues. The germline V and J ends were trimmed by 0 bases and 3 bases, with 11 bases remaining between them. CDR1 is MGHDK and CDR2 is SYGVNS in the germline V gene. The CDR3 sequence is CASSEYGGTHYGYTF. In DNA form, the CDR3 reads TGTGCCAGCAGTGAATATGGTGGGACCCACTATGGCTACACCTTC.

The V call is TRBV4-2, the J call TRBJ2-1, with 13 nucleotides matching TRBD2. Germline V gene sequence: CDR1 LGHNA, CDR2 YNFKEQ. The CDR3 is made up of 16 amino acids. V lost 0 bases, J lost 9 bases, and 5 bases stayed unmatched. CDR3 sequence (DNA): TGTGCCAGCAGCCAAGATCGACTAGCGGGGGGCGTTGAGCAGTTCTTC. It yields the protein CASSQDRLAGGVEQFF.

This chain joins TRBV20-1 and TRBJ2-5; D possibly uses TRBD1 or TRBD2 (5 bases each). Trimming took 0 bases from V and 11 from J, leaving 31 bases between them. The CDR3 length is 18 residues. CDR1 and CDR2 from the germline V gene are DFQATT and SNEGSKA (reference sequence). CDR3 bases: TGCAGTGCTAGAGACTGGGCCCGCGCGGGCCCTACGGACAATGAGCAGTACTTC. It translates to CSARDWARAGPTDNEQYF.

The count of this clonotype is one. The gene calls are TRBV4-2 and TRBJ1-1, with D possibly matching TRBD1 (6 bases). The germline V gene has CDR1 LGHNA and CDR2 YNFKEQ. The CDR3 is 15 amino acids. V lost 0 bases and J 1 base, leaving 9 bases between the germline ends. The CDR3 is CASSQDRQENTEAFF. CDR3 bases: TGTGCCAGCAGCCAAGATCGACAGGAGAACACTGAAGCTTTCTTT.

This clonotype appeared a few times. The rearrangement joins TRBV9 to TRBJ1-4; a weak D match, TRBD1 (5 bases). V lost 2 bases and J lost 7, with 21 bases in between. CDR1 is SGDLS, CDR2 YYNGEE, per germline. The CDR3 is made up of 17 amino acids. CDR3 sequence: CASSVDPVGVLSEKLFF. The CDR3 coding sequence is TGTGCCAGCAGCGTTGACCCTGTAGGGGTACTAAGTGAAAAACTGTTTTTT.